The clone carrying this T cell receptor (beta chain) has a handful of counts. Antigen: not known. This sample was included in a study of T cell repertoires in cytomegalovirus infection. As for the study in general: HLA-B-restricted CMV epitopes that are well studied were used alongside recently identified HLA-C-restricted ones. Public TCR beta signature analysis indicated the presence of both CMV infection and matching HLA type. Study results and caveats: CMV carriers with the relevant HLA were identified by cumulative public TCR beta family frequency. CMV-specific HLA-C-restricted TCR beta clonotypes dominated the ex vivo response.

This CDR3 comprises 17 residues. Germline CDR1 is MGHRA and CDR2 is YSYEKL. After removal of 0 bases from V and 3 bases from J, the junction contained 8 bases not matched to a gene. MiXCR, applied by TCRdb to the reads, yields one record per CDR3 protein. The sample lists under 130,000 distinct CDR3 sequences, roughly 41% seen once, with around 70% in the top ten. The sequence derives from a human donor in good health (CMV status not recorded). Some clones in this sample may be carry-over from other donors' samples. The specimen comprised CD8+ T cells from cultured PBMCs, sampled from culture after CMV antigen stimulation. The V and J genes are TRBV4-1 and TRBJ2-1; 7 bases align to TRBD1. The CDR3 loop is CASSQEIWDSGYNEQFF. The DNA of the CDR3 is TGCGCCAGCAGCCAAGAAATCTGGGACAGCGGCTACAATGAGCAGTTCTTC.